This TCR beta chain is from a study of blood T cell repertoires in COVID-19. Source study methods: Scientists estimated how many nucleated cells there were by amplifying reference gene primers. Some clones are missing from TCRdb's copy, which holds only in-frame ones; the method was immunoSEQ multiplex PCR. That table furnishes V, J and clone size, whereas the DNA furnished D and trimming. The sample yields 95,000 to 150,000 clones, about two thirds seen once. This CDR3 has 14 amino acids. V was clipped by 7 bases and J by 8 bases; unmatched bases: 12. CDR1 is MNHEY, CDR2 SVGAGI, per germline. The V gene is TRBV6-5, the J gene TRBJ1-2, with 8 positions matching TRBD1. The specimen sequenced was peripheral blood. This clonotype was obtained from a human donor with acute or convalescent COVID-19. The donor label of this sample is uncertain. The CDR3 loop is CASTLADRAGGYTF. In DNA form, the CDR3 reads TGTGCCAGCACCTTAGCGGACAGGGCGGGCGGCTACACCTTC.